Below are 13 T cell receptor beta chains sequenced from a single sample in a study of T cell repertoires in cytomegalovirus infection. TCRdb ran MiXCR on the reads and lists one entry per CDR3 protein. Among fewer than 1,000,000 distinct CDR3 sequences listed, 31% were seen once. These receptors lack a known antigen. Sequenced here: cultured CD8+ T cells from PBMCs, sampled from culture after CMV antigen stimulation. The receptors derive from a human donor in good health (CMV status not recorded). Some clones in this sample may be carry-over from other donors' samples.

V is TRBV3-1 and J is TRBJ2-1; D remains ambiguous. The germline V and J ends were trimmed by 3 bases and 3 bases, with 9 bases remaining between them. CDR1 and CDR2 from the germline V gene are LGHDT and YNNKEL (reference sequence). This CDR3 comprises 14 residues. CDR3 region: CASSQRNSYNEQFF. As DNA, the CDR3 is TGTGCCAGCAGCCAGCGTAACAGCTACAATGAGCAGTTCTTC.

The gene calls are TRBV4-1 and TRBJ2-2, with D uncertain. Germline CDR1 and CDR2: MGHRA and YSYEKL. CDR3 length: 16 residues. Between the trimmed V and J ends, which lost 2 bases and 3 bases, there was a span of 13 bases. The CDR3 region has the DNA TGCGCCAGCAGCCAACTGGACCTTCGGGACACCGGGGAGCTGTTTTTT. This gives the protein CASSQLDLRDTGELFF.

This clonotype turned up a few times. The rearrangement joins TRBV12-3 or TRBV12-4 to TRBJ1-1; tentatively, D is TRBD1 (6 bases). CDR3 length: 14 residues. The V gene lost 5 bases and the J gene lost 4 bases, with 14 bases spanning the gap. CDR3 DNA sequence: TGTGCCAGCAGTCCACAGGGATATTCCACTGAAGCTTTCTTT. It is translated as CASSPQGYSTEAFF.

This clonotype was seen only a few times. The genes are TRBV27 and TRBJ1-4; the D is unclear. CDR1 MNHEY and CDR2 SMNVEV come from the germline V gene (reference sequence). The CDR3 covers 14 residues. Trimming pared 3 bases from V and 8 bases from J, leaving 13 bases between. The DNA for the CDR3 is TGTGCCAGCAGTTTCGGCTTCAGAGAGGAAAAACTGTTTTTT. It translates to CASSFGFREEKLFF.

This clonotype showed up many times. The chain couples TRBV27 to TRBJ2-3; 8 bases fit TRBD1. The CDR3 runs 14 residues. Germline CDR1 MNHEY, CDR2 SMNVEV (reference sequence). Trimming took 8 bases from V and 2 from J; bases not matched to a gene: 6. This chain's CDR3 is CASSPTGVTDTQYF. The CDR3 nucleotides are TGTGCCAGCTCGCCGACAGGGGTCACAGATACGCAGTATTTT.

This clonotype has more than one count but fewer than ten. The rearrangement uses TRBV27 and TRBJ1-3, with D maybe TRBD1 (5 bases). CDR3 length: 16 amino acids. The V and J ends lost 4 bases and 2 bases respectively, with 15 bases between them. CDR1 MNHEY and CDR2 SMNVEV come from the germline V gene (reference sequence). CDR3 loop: CASSSRGVSPGNTIYF. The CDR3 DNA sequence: TGTGCCAGCAGTTCGAGGGGAGTTAGTCCTGGAAACACCATATATTTT.

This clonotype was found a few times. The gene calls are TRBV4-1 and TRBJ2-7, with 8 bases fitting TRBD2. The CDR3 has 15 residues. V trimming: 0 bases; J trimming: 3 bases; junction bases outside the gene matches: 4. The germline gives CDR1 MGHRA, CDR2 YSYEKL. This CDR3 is CASSQESSGDYEQYF. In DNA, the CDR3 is TGCGCCAGCAGCCAAGAGAGTAGCGGGGACTACGAGCAGTACTTC.

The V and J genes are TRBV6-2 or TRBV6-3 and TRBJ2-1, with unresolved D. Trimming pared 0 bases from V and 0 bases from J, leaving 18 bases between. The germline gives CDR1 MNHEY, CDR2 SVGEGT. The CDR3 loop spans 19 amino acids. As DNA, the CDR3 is TGTGCCAGCAGTTACTCGAAATTTCCGGCGGCGGACTCCTACAATGAGCAGTTCTTC. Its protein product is CASSYSKFPAADSYNEQFF.

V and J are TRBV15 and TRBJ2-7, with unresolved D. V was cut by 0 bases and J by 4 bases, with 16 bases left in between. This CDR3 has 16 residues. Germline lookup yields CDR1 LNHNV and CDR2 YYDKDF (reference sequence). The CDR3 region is CATSRDVGPEMYEQYF. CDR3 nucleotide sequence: TGTGCCACCAGCAGAGATGTAGGACCAGAGATGTACGAGCAGTACTTC.

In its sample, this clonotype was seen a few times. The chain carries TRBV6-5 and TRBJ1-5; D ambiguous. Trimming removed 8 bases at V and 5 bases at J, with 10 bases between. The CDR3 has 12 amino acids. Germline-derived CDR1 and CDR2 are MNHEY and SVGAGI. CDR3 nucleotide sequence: TGTGCCAGCGGCCCCGAAGATCAGCCCCAGCATTTT. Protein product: CASGPEDQPQHF.

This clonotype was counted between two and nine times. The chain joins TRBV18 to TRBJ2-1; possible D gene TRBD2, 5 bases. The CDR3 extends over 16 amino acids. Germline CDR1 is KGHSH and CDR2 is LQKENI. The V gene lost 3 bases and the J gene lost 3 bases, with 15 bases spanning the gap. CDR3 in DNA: TGTGCCAGCTCACCTGGGGTAGCGAAAGGCTACAATGAGCAGTTCTTC. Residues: CASSPGVAKGYNEQFF.

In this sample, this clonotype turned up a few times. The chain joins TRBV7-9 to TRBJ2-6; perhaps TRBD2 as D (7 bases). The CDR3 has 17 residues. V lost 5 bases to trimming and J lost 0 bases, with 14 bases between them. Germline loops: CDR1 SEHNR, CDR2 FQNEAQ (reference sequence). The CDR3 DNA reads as TGTGCCAGCAGCGACGGGGGGCAAAGCTCTGGGGCCAACGTCCTGACTTTC. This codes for CASSDGGQSSGANVLTF.

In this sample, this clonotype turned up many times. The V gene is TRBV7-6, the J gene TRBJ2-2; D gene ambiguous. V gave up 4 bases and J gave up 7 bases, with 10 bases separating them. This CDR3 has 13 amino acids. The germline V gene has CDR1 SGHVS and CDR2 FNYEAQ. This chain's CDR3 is CASSSFQSGELFF. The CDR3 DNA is TGTGCCAGCAGCTCCTTCCAGAGCGGGGAGCTGTTTTTT.